This T cell receptor beta chain was found in a study of T cell repertoires in cytomegalovirus infection. TCRdb fed the reads into MiXCR, producing one record per CDR3 protein. The sample shows about a million distinct CDR3 sequences, 31% of them seen only once. This CDR3 spans 15 amino acids. V was shortened by 3 bases and J by 5 bases, with 15 bases between the two germline ends. CDR1 and CDR2 from the germline V gene are MNHEY and SMNVEV (reference sequence). There are many counts of this clonotype. The antigen is unknown. This chain uses TRBV27 with TRBJ2-3; D uncertain. This receptor was obtained from a human donor in good health (CMV status not recorded). Some clones in this sample may be carry-over from other donors' samples. The sample consisted of cultured CD8+ T cells from PBMCs, taken from culture after CMV antigen stimulation. Here the CDR3 reads CASSLDHPSEDTQYF. The CDR3 nucleotides read TGTGCCAGCAGTTTGGACCATCCCTCGGAAGATACGCAGTATTTT.